This T cell receptor (beta chain) was sequenced during a study of cytomegalovirus exposure and HLA in healthy donors. Germline assignment: CDR1 SQVTM and CDR2 ANQGSEA. The CDR3 is 11 amino acids. V shed 3 bases and J shed 7 bases, with 9 bases lying between them. PCR primers comprised 60 Vbeta and 13 Jbeta primers. Original processing methods: A follow-up analysis tallied tens of millions of unique TCR beta chains, roughly 11 million shared. The assay was immunoSEQ multiplex PCR, and TCRdb's table has in-frame clones only and misses some. V, J and clone size are those of that table, while D and trimming were read from the DNA. The sample lists hundreds of thousands of clones, around nine tenths occurring once.

This TCR derives from a woman aged 18-35 years in good health and CMV-seronegative. The chain carries TRBV29-1 and TRBJ1-2; TRBD1 is a possible D gene (5 bases). Sequenced material: PBMCs. CDR3 loop: CSVEGRAGYTF. CDR3 DNA sequence: TGCAGCGTTGAGGGCAGGGCTGGCTACACCTTC.